The T cell receptor beta chain under discussion was sequenced for a study of beta chain features in type 1 diabetes (dated by TCRdb to between 2018 and 2020). Study-wide context: Mean age, gender distribution, total cell number and subset yield were not different between patients and healthy donors. The study compared TCRB repertoires of sorted circulating CD4+ T cell subsets between recently diagnosed type 1 diabetes patients and matched healthy donors. A total of 90 million to 130 million sorted cells were examined across all samples, and a strong correlation was observed between cell number per subset and RNA yield. Whereas all 28 donors provided naive and central memory subsets, regulatory and stem cell-like memory subsets were isolated from just 8 patients and roughly 8 healthy donors.

Each donor gave one peripheral blood draw, averaging around 0.11 L, which was collected into heparinised tubes. Naive, central memory, regulatory and stem cell-like memory CD4+ T cells were sorted on a BD FACSAria II using a panel including CD45RO, CCR7, CD25, CD127, CD95 and CD27. Every sorted population had a purity above 95%. PBMCs were isolated right away by Lymphoprep density gradient centrifugation and were stained directly, without culture. So that batch effects would be minimized, each experiment stained and sorted samples in pairs, pairing one healthy donor with one patient. General study outcomes and caveats: Because the HLA sub-analyses included only small numbers of individuals, any influence of HLA type on TCRB rearrangement was left unresolved. Shorter templates might be favored by PCR, yet because patient and control samples were amplified and corrected together, any such skew would affect both groups equally. Sequencing cDNA rather than genomic DNA could over-represent highly expressing activated cells, although activation and CD3 levels did not differ between groups. A moderate but significant shortening of TCRB CDR3 length was observed in type 1 diabetes patients in all four CD4+ subsets. Naive, central memory and regulatory TCRB repertoires appeared more similar among patients than among healthy donors. At VDJ recombination sites, type 1 diabetes patients had fewer insertions and more deleted nucleotides, which implies abnormalities in thymic rearrangement.

The CDR3 covers 15 residues, taking in both the cysteine and the phenylalanine. Here the CDR3 DNA is all that survives: 45 bases in frame from base 1. From a lookup of the germline V gene, CDR1 and CDR2 are SGHTA and FQGNSA. At the junction V is shortened by 4 bases and J by 7 bases, with 20 bases in between. The High Capacity cDNA Reverse Transcription Kit was used to reverse transcribe all of the isolated RNA, meaning that expressed TCRB transcripts were what got sequenced. Naive, central memory and regulatory T cell samples underwent deep immunoSEQ sequencing, averaging about 3.57 million total reads per sample. Sorted cells were lysed in RLT buffer, and RNA was extracted using DNase-treated RNeasy Micro or Mini kits according to cell number. To prevent cross-contamination, every cell subset was processed on its own, while patient and healthy donor samples were processed together. Using the immunoSEQ multiplex PCR, TCRB sequences were amplified from cDNA into 87-bp fragments spanning the CDR3 region. Amplicons were sequenced on the Illumina HiSeq platform. Under the source paper's analysis protocol: Synthetic template baselines were used to correct PCR bias computationally, reads within Hamming distance 2 were collapsed, and singletons that could not be merged were discarded. By aligning reads against IMGT, V, D and J genes, CDR3 length, and insertions or deletions at six rearrangement sites were assigned. Within each subset, clonotype counts were normalized to sorted cell number, after which true diversity and Gini coefficients were computed with the tcR R package. Repertoire sharing was quantified using the overlap coefficient calculated on TCRB nucleotide sequences. Out-of-frame TCRB sequences from naive cells were analyzed to stand in for the pre-selection repertoire. Held by TCRdb, this immuneACCESS table contains in-frame sequences only and omits some clones. Under half of the omission traces to an unresolved V gene where checked; the cause of the rest is unknown. V and J calls and clone size are those listed in that table; D and trimming were worked out from the DNA. The sample profile shows about 900,000 clones; about a sixth of them were found once. The top ten hold 0.02% to 0.025% of the sample.

Points on this clone: Its antigen is unknown. Within one base of it there is no much larger clone, and no base qualities were kept.

The V and J segments used are TRBV7-2 and TRBJ2-7, with a tentative D gene TRBD2 over 5 matching bases. The TCR comes from a woman aged 18-29 years in good health. The sample taken for sequencing was naive CD4+ T cells from blood. The sample's cell subset or site label, decoded: true naive CD4+ T cells. The CDR3 protein is CASSYSPLPGWEQYF. The DNA sequence follows: TGTGCCAGCAGCTACAGCCCGTTACCGGGGTGGGAGCAGTACTTC.